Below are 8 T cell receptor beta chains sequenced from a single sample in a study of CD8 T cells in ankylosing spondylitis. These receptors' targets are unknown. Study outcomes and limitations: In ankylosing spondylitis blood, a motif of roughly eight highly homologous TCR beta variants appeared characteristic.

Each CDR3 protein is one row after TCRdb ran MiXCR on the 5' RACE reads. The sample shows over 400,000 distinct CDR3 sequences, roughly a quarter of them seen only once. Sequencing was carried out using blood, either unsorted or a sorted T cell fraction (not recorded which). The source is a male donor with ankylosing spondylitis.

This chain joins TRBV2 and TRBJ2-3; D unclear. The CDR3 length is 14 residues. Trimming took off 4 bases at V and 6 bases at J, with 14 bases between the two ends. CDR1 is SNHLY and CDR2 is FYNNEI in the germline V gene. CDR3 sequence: CASSALVNQDTQYF. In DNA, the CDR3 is TGTGCCAGCAGTGCGCTAGTCAATCAGGATACGCAGTATTTT.

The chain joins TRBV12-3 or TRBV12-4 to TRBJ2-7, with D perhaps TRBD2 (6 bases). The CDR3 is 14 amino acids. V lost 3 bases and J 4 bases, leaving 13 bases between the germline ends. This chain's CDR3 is CASSFPGREYEQYF. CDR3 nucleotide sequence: TGTGCCAGCAGTTTTCCCGGGAGAGAATACGAGCAGTACTTC.

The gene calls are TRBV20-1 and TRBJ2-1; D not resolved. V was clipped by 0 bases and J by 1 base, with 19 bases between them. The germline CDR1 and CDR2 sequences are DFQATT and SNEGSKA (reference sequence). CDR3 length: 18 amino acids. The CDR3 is CSARDYAGGLGSYNEQFF. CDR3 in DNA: TGCAGTGCTAGAGATTATGCCGGCGGCCTTGGTTCCTACAATGAGCAGTTCTTC.

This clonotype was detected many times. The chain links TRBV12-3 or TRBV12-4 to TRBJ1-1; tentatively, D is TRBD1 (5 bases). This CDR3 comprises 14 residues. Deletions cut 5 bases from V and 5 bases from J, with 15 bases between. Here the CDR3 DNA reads TGTGCCAGCAGTAAAACGGCAGGGAGGACTGAAGCTTTCTTT. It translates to CASSKTAGRTEAFF.

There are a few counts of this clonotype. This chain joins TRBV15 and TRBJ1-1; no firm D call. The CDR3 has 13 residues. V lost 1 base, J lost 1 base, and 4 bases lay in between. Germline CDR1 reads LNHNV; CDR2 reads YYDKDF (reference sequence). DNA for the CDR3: TGTGCCACCAGCAGAGCTGCGAACACTGAAGCTTTCTTT. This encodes CATSRAANTEAFF.

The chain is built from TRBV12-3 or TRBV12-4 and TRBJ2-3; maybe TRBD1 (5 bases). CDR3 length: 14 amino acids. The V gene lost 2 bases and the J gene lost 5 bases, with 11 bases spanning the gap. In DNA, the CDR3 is TGTGCCAGCAGTTTATGGGCAGGACAAGATACGCAGTATTTT. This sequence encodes CASSLWAGQDTQYF.

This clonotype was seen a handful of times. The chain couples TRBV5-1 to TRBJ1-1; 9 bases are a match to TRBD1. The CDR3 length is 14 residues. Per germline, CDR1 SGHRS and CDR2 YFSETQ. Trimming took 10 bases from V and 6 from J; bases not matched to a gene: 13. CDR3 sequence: CASRRDREGAEAFF. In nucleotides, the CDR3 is TGCGCCTCCCGCCGGGACAGGGAAGGGGCTGAAGCTTTCTTT.

As DNA, the CDR3 is TGCGCCAGCAGCCCGATCGGGGCCAAAGAGACCCAGTACTTC. It yields the protein CASSPIGAKETQYF. The V and J genes are TRBV5-1 and TRBJ2-5, with D possibly being TRBD1 or TRBD2 (5 bases each). Germline-derived CDR1 and CDR2 are SGHRS and YFSETQ. CDR3 size: 14 residues. V lost 4 bases, J lost 3 bases, and 13 bases lay in between.